The entry that follows covers one T cell receptor beta chain sequence. Germline CDR1 reads WNHNN; CDR2 reads SYGVQD (reference sequence). V was shortened by 6 bases and J by 8 bases, with 19 bases between the two germline ends. CDR3 length: 15 amino acids. Donors had nominal health at sampling but likely had unrecorded immune exposures. This sample is drawn from a study of cytomegalovirus exposure and HLA in healthy donors. 60 Vbeta and 13 Jbeta primers were used in PCR. Libraries were prepared by immunoSEQ multiplex PCR; TCRdb keeps only in-frame clonotypes and omits some of them. This sample has under 200,000 clones, with less than 80% found just once.

The receptor comes from a man aged 35 to 55 in good health and CMV-seronegative. The gene calls are TRBV10-1 and TRBJ2-2, with D possibly TRBD2 on 6 matching bases. Input material: PBMCs. DNA of the CDR3: TGCGCCAGCAGGGGAGGCCCTCGCCCACGGGGGGAGCTGTTTTTT. Protein: CASRGGPRPRGELFF.